This T cell receptor (beta chain) is from a study of human CD8 memory T cell subsets. Germline V gene data show CDR1 as LNHDA and CDR2 as SQIVND (reference sequence). The CDR3 length is 13 residues. Investigators built TCR beta libraries using UMI-labeled 5' RACE. From its re-call of the 5' RACE reads, TCRdb lists each CDR3 protein once, without DNA. The repertoire shows roughly 10,000 distinct CDR3 sequences; the top ten hold about 15%. The sequenced sample consisted of CD8+ stem-like memory T cells (TSCM and TCM) sorted from PBMCs. Specified subset: stem-like memory CD8 T cells (TSTEM), CCR7+ PD-1- TIGIT-. The receptor's source is a human donor in good health. The V and J genes are TRBV19 and TRBJ2-2. The CDR3 is CASTPWGTGELFF. Full variable domain (missing parts from reference TRBV19 and TRBJ2-2): DGGITQSPKYLFRKEGQNVTLSCEQNLNHDAMYWYRQDPGQGLRLIYYSQIVNDFQKGDIAEGYSVSREKKESFPLTVTSAQKNPTAFYLCASTPWGTGELFFGEGSRLTVL.